One sample yielded the 22 T cell receptor beta chains listed below, sequenced in a study of spatial heterogeneity in lung cancer. Time point indicated: blood at routine non-recurrence follow-up after resection. From tumor, nontumor lung or frozen PBMC, whole RNA was taken unsorted for sequencing. TCRdb processed the 5' RACE reads anew with MiXCR; each CDR3 protein has one entry. The sample includes roughly 120,000 distinct CDR3 sequences, 9.5% to 15% of them seen just once. Sample: PBMCs, taken at follow-up. The origin of the receptors is a male donor with early-stage non-small cell lung cancer.

Here the CDR3 DNA reads TGTGCCAGCATCCAATTCGACCCGGATTCACCCCTCCACTTT. This codes for CASIQFDPDSPLHF. The chain is built from TRBV2 and TRBJ1-6, with unresolved D. Germline values: CDR1 SNHLY, CDR2 FYNNEI. The CDR3 sequence is 14 residues long. The V end lost 7 bases, the J end lost 8 bases, and 15 bases lay between the germline ends.

The rearrangement joins TRBV7-9 to TRBJ2-1, with 13 bases that match TRBD2. The junction had 17 bases not matched to a gene; V was cut back by 6 bases and J by 0 bases. The CDR3 loop spans 21 amino acids. Germline V CDR1 and CDR2: SEHNR, FQNEAQ (reference sequence). CDR3 nucleotides: TGTGCCAGCAGGGACGACCGCGGACTAGCGGGGGCCCCAAGCTCCTACAATGAGCAGTTCTTC. This gives the protein CASRDDRGLAGAPSSYNEQFF. The whole variable domain, filled in from reference TRBV7-9 and TRBJ2-1, reads DTGVSQNPRHKITKRGQNVTFRCDPISEHNRLYWYRQTLGQGPEFLTYFQNEAQLEKSRLLSDRFSAERPKGSFSTLEIQRTEQGDSAMYLCASRDDRGLAGAPSSYNEQFFGPGTRLTVL.

There are a few counts of this clonotype. The chain uses TRBV4-1 and TRBJ2-7; D is ambiguous. V was shortened by 6 bases and J by 2 bases, with 11 bases between the two germline ends. CDR1 is MGHRA, CDR2 YSYEKL, per germline. CDR3 length equals 13 residues. The DNA for the CDR3 is TGCGCCAGCAGTTCAACCGGCCCCTACGAGCAGTACTTC. Translating gives CASSSTGPYEQYF.

This clonotype occurred many times. The J gene is TRBJ2-1, the V gene TRBV7-6; the D is unclear. Trimming left V 2 bases short and J 5 bases short, with 13 bases between. The CDR3 sequence is 15 residues long. Germline CDR1 is SGHVS and CDR2 is FNYEAQ. DNA for the CDR3: TGTGCCAGCAGCTTACCTCAAGCCAGGCACAATGAGCAGTTCTTC. Protein: CASSLPQARHNEQFF.

Concerning this clonotype: Since a much larger clone is just one base distant, this may be a read error. This likely comes from a read error, as the CDR3 has no conserved phenylalanine or tryptophan at its end. The chain carries TRBV28 and TRBJ1-6; unclear D gene. From germline, CDR1 is MDHEN and CDR2 SYDVKM. Trimming removed 2 bases from V and 7 bases from J, with 9 bases in between. The CDR3 is made up of 14 amino acids. The DNA of the CDR3 is TGTGCCAGCAGTTTAAGGTCCATGAATTCACCCCTCCACCTT. As protein: CASSLRSMNSPLHL.

This clonotype appeared many times. V gene TRBV9 combines with J gene TRBJ1-2, with D maybe TRBD1 (6 bases). The germline gives CDR1 SGDLS, CDR2 YYNGEE. Trimming shortened V by 0 bases and J by 3 bases, and 12 bases separated the two germline ends. This CDR3 has 15 residues. CDR3 loop: CASSVATGADYGYTF. CDR3 DNA: TGTGCCAGCAGCGTAGCTACGGGGGCCGACTATGGCTACACCTTC.

The rearrangement uses TRBV6-5 and TRBJ1-1; D perhaps matches TRBD1 (6 bases). The germline CDR1 and CDR2 sequences are MNHEY and SVGAGI. Trimming pared 6 bases from V and 0 bases from J, leaving 11 bases between. This CDR3 spans 14 amino acids. The DNA of the CDR3 is TGTGCCAGCAGGGGACACGTAATGAACACTGAAGCTTTCTTT. Its protein is CASRGHVMNTEAFF.

This clonotype was seen a few times. The genes are TRBV20-1 and TRBJ2-7; either TRBD1 or TRBD2 may supply D (5 bases each). The length of the CDR3 is 13 residues. V was cut by 8 bases and J by 2 bases, with 16 bases left in between. Germline V gene data show CDR1 as DFQATT and CDR2 as SNEGSKA (reference sequence). CDR3 region: CSTGQEGPYEQYF. Written as DNA, the CDR3 is TGCAGTACTGGACAAGAGGGTCCCTACGAGCAGTACTTC.

This clonotype has just a few counts. This chain links TRBV18 with TRBJ1-1; 10 bases agree with TRBD1. The CDR3 runs to 14 residues. CDR1 KGHSH and CDR2 LQKENI come from the germline V gene. Trimming took 2 bases from V and 11 from J; bases not matched to a gene: 8. The DNA for the CDR3 is TGTGCCAGCTCACCAAGGACAGGGGGTGCGGTGGCTTTCTTT. It codes for CASSPRTGGAVAFF.

This clonotype was counted only a few times. CDR3 protein: CASSPGLAGTYEQYF. The CDR3 DNA is TGTGCCAGCAGCCCCGGACTAGCGGGGACTTACGAGCAGTACTTC. This sequence joins TRBV13 and TRBJ2-7; 12 bases agree with TRBD2. V dropped 5 bases and J dropped 4; count of bases not matched to a gene: 6. Germline CDR1 and CDR2: PRHDT and FYEKMQ (reference sequence). The CDR3 totals 15 residues.

There are a few counts of this clonotype. V is TRBV28 and J is TRBJ2-7; a possible D gene is TRBD1 (6 bases). The CDR3 has 13 amino acids. Germline CDR1 and CDR2: MDHEN and SYDVKM. The germline V and J ends were trimmed by 6 bases and 6 bases, with 15 bases remaining between them. The chain's CDR3 is CASSFGQPREQYF. CDR3 nucleotide sequence: TGTGCCAGCAGCTTTGGACAGCCCCGCGAGCAGTACTTC.

In its sample, this clonotype was seen a few times. This chain uses TRBV7-9 with TRBJ1-1, with D tentatively TRBD1 (5 bases). CDR1 and CDR2 (germline): SEHNR, FQNEAQ (reference sequence). This CDR3 region has 14 residues. Trimming removed 2 bases at V and 9 bases at J, with 16 bases between. The CDR3 reads CASSLPHPPGQAFF. The CDR3 DNA follows: TGTGCCAGCAGCTTACCGCACCCGCCGGGACAAGCTTTCTTT. Using reference TRBV7-9 and TRBJ1-1 for the parts outside the CDR3, the full variable domain is DTGVSQNPRHKITKRGQNVTFRCDPISEHNRLYWYRQTLGQGPEFLTYFQNEAQLEKSRLLSDRFSAERPKGSFSTLEIQRTEQGDSAMYLCASSLPHPPGQAFFGQGTRLTVV.

This clonotype showed up many times. The rearrangement uses TRBV10-3 and TRBJ2-7; 8 bases align to TRBD1. The CDR3 contains 13 residues. The V gene end was trimmed by 0 bases and the J gene end by 8 bases; junction bases not matched to a gene: 3. Germline V gives CDR1 ENHRY, CDR2 SYGVKD. The CDR3 protein is CAISESQGAKQYF. Written as DNA, the CDR3 is TGTGCCATCAGTGAGTCCCAGGGGGCTAAGCAGTACTTC.

This clonotype has more than one count but fewer than ten. The gene calls are TRBV24-1 and TRBJ2-1, with D tentatively TRBD1 or TRBD2 (5 bases each). The CDR3 has 15 residues. Per germline, CDR1 KGHDR and CDR2 SFDVKD. The V end lost 4 bases, the J end lost 4 bases, and 13 bases lay between the germline ends. The CDR3 loop is CATSEPGLGYNEQFF. The CDR3 DNA is TGTGCCACCAGTGAACCGGGGCTGGGTTACAATGAGCAGTTCTTC.

V and J are TRBV15 and TRBJ2-6; 8 bases map to TRBD1. V dropped 2 bases and J dropped 0; count of bases not matched to a gene: 15. The CDR3 has 21 amino acids. In germline, CDR1 is LNHNV, CDR2 YYDKDF (reference sequence). The CDR3 sequence: CATSRPPGQGRKSSGANVLTF. The CDR3 DNA sequence: TGTGCCACCAGCAGACCTCCCGGACAGGGCAGAAAAAGCTCTGGGGCCAACGTCCTGACTTTC.

The V and J genes are TRBV5-1 and TRBJ2-3, with 8 nucleotides matching TRBD1. From germline, CDR1 is SGHRS and CDR2 YFSETQ. Germline trimming cut 4 bases from V and 6 bases from J; bases unmatched to any gene: 10. The length of the CDR3 is 15 residues. The CDR3 is CASSPGQGAHDTQYF. The CDR3 DNA reads as TGCGCCAGCAGCCCCGGACAGGGTGCACACGATACGCAGTATTTT.

Details on this clonotype: A much larger clonotype is one base distant, so this may be a read error. The genes are TRBV5-1 and TRBJ2-1; maybe TRBD1 (6 bases). Trimming left V 0 bases short and J 4 bases short, with 17 bases between. The CDR3 has 17 residues. Per germline, CDR1 SGHRS and CDR2 YFSETQ. This chain's CDR3 is CASSLEAGARPYNEQFF. The CDR3 nucleotides are TGCGCCAGCAGCTTGGAGGCAGGGGCCCGGCCTTACAATGAGCAGTTCTTC.

This chain uses TRBV28 with TRBJ2-2, with TRBD2 matching 12 bases. The trim removed 8 bases at V and 7 bases at J, leaving 17 bases unmatched. The CDR3 loop spans 18 amino acids. Germline V gene lookup returns CDR1 MDHEN and CDR2 SYDVKM. CDR3 sequence: CASPPAGASGGAGGELFF. For the CDR3, the DNA is TGTGCCAGCCCTCCGGCGGGGGCTAGCGGGGGGGCTGGCGGGGAGCTGTTTTTT. The full variable domain, its missing parts supplied by reference TRBV28 and TRBJ2-2, is DVKVTQSSRYLVKRTGEKVFLECVQDMDHENMFWYRQDPGLGLRLIYFSYDVKMKEKGDIPEGYSVSREKKERFSLILESASTNQTSMYLCASPPAGASGGAGGELFFGEGSRLTVL.

The chain couples TRBV11-3 to TRBJ2-3; D may match TRBD1 or TRBD2 (5 bases each). Germline CDR1 and CDR2: SGHNT and YENEEA. The V gene lost 5 bases and the J gene lost 6 bases, with 12 bases spanning the gap. CDR3 length equals 13 residues. The CDR3 DNA sequence: TGTGCCAGCAGCCGGCGACGGGGCGATACGCAGTATTTT. It codes for CASSRRRGDTQYF.

This clonotype showed up many times. This chain uses TRBV2 with TRBJ1-5, with 9 bases identical to TRBD1. There are 15 residues in the CDR3. Looked up from germline, CDR1 is SNHLY and CDR2 is FYNNEI. The J segment lost 6 bases and the V segment lost 6 bases, leaving 9 bases of the junction unmatched. CDR3 sequence: CASSLQGARGQPQHF. The CDR3 nucleotides are TGTGCCAGCAGCCTACAGGGGGCCAGGGGTCAGCCCCAGCATTTT.

This clonotype showed up just a few times. Written as DNA, the CDR3 is TGTGCCTGGAAAACAGGGGAGGGGAGCACAGATACGCAGTATTTT. Protein product: CAWKTGEGSTDTQYF. The V and J genes are TRBV30 and TRBJ2-3, with D perhaps given as TRBD1 or TRBD2 (7 bases each). This CDR3 has 15 amino acids. V lost 4 bases, J lost 0 bases, and 14 bases lay in between. Germline CDR1 is GTSNPN and CDR2 is SVGIG (reference sequence).

This clonotype was found a few times. The chain carries TRBV20-1 and TRBJ1-1; 7 bases map to TRBD1. CDR1 is DFQATT and CDR2 is SNEGSKA in the germline V gene (reference sequence). CDR3 length equals 13 residues. V was pared by 5 bases and J by 3 bases, with 6 bases of the junction left unmatched. CDR3: CSAPHTGDTEAFF. The CDR3 coding sequence is TGCAGTGCTCCACACACAGGGGACACTGAAGCTTTCTTT.